The clone carrying this T cell receptor (beta chain) has a single count. Its antigen is unidentified. The source of the sample is a study of Graves' ophthalmopathy and Graves' hyperthyroidism. Amplifying from RNA transcripts, the study obtained TCR beta CDR3 regions. HTBI primers served in a first-round RT-PCR, which a second-round multiplex PCR followed. Using its own MiXCR run on the multiplex PCR reads, TCRdb lists one record per CDR3 protein. The sample yields about 700,000 distinct CDR3 sequences, about 40% seen once. The CDR3 totals 16 residues. Germline loops: CDR1 MGHDK, CDR2 SYGVNS. V gave up 5 bases and J gave up 5 bases; unmatched junction bases: 8. Study-wide results and caveats: The model predicted progression of ophthalmopathy with a sensitivity of roughly 69%, and its specificity was 72.22%.

This sequence joins TRBV25-1 and TRBJ2-5; TRBD2 matches at 13 bases. The sample comprised peripheral blood. This clonotype was obtained from an adult man with Graves' ophthalmopathy. The CDR3 sequence is CASSSGTSGVTETQYF. CDR3 nucleotides: TGTGCCAGCAGTTCAGGGACTAGCGGGGTTACGGAGACCCAGTACTTC.